This TCR beta chain stems from a study of response to subunit inactivated influenza vaccine. Study findings and constraints: Every seasonal influenza vaccination brings in few new T cells, the authors suggested.

There are 15 residues in the CDR3. CDR1 is LNHDA and CDR2 is SQIVND in the germline V gene (reference sequence). V trimming: 3 bases; J trimming: 4 bases; junction bases outside the gene matches: 5. This clonotype was seen more than once but under ten times. Its antigen is currently unknown. TCRdb analysed the RT-PCR reads with MiXCR anew, one entry per CDR3 protein. The table lists roughly 700,000 distinct CDR3 sequences, around 14% of them singletons. The TCR originated in a man aged 50 to 59 who received an inactivated influenza vaccine. The rearrangement joins TRBV19 to TRBJ2-1, with TRBD1 identical over 8 bases. The specimen comprised PBMCs from blood, sampled 11 to 12 days after vaccination. CDR3 sequence reads: CASSIDQGAYNEQFF. The CDR3 region has the DNA TGTGCCAGTAGTATCGATCAGGGGGCTTACAATGAGCAGTTCTTC. The entire variable domain, with the rest obtained from reference TRBV19 and TRBJ2-1, is as follows: DGGITQSPKYLFRKEGQNVTLSCEQNLNHDAMYWYRQDPGQGLRLIYYSQIVNDFQKGDIAEGYSVSREKKESFPLTVTSAQKNPTAFYLCASSIDQGAYNEQFFGPGTRLTVL.